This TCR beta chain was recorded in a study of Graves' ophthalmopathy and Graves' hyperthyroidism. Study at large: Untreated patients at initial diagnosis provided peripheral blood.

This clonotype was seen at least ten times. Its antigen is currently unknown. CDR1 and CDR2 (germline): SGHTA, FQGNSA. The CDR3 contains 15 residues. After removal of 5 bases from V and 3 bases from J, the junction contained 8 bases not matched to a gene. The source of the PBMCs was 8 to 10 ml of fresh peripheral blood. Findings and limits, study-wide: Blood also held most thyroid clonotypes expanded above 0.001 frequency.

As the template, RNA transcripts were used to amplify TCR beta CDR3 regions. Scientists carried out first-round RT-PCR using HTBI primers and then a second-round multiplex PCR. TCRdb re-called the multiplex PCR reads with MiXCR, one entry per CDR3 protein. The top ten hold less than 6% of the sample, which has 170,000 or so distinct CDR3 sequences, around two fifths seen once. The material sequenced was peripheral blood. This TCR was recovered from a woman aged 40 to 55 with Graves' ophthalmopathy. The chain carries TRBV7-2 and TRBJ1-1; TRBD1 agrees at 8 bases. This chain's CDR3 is CASSRRGTGDTEAFF. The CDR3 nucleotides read TGTGCCAGCAGCCGCCGTGGGACAGGCGACACTGAAGCTTTCTTT.